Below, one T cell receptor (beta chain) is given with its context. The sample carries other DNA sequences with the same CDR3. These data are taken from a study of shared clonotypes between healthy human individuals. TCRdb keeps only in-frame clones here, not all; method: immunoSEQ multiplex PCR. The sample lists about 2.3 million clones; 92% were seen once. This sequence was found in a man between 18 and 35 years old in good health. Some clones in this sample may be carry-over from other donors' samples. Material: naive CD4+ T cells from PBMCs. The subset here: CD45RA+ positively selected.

This chain's CDR3 is CASSVEVGNTEAFF. The CDR3 coding sequence is TGTGCCAGCAGCGTAGAAGTAGGGAACACTGAAGCTTTCTTT. The chain recombines TRBV9 with TRBJ1-1, with D unclear. Deletions cut 0 bases from V and 1 base from J, with 7 bases between. This CDR3 contains 14 residues. The germline CDR1 and CDR2 sequences are SGDLS and YYNGEE.